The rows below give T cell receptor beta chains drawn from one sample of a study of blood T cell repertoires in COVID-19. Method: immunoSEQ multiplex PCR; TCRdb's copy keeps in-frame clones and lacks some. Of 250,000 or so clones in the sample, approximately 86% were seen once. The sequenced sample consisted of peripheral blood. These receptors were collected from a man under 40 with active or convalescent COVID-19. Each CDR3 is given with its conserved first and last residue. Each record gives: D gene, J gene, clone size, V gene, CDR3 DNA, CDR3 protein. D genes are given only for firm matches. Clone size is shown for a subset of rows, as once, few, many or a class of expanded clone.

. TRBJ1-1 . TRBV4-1 TGCGCCAGCAGCCACCCGCAAGTTGAGGGAGACACTGAAGCTTTCTTT CASSHPQVEGDTEAFF
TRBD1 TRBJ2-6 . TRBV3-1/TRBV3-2 TGTGCCAGCAGCCAAGGGACAGGGAGCTCTGGGGCCAACGTCCTGACTTTC CASSQGTGSSGANVLTF
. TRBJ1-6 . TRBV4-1 TGCGCCAGCAGCCAAGATAATAGGGGGTATAGTTATTCACCCCTCCACTTT CASSQDNRGYSYSPLHF
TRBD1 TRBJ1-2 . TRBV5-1 TGCGCCAGCAAACTAAACCCAGGACAGGGCAACTATGGCTACACCTTC CASKLNPGQGNYGYTF
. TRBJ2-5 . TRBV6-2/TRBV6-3 TGTGCCAGCAGTTACGAGGTGTGGACCCAGTACTTC CASSYEVWTQYF
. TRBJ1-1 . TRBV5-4 TGTGCCAGCAGCTTGGAGGACAGATACACTGAAGCTTTCTTT CASSLEDRYTEAFF
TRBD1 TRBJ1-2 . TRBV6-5 TGTGCCAGCAGGGACAGGGGCTATGGCTACACCTTC CASRDRGYGYTF
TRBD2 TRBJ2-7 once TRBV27 TGTGCCAGCAGGAACGGTCTCCCGGGACTAGGTTACGAGCAGTACTTC CASRNGLPGLGYEQYF
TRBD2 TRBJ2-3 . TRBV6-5 TGTGCCAGTACGACTAGCGGGGGTTCAGATACGCAGTATTTT CASTTSGGSDTQYF
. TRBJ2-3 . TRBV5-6 TGTGCCAGCAGCTCCCGAGAGACGCAGTATTTT CASSSRETQYF
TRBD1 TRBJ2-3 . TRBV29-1 TGCAGCGTTGGAGGGACCAGGACAGGGGGTAATACAGATACGCAGTATTTT CSVGGTRTGGNTDTQYF
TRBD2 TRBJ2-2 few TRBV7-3 TGTGCCAGCAGCCGAGGACTAGCCCCCGGGGAGCTGTTTTTT CASSRGLAPGELFF
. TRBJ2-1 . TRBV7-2 TGTGCCAGCAGCTTAGAATTGTCTAGTCCGCCCTACAATGAGCAGTTCTTC CASSLELSSPPYNEQFF
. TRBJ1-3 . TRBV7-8 TGTGCCAGCAGCGTTTACAGAACTTCCTCTGGAAACACCATATATTTT CASSVYRTSSGNTIYF
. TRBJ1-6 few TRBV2 TGTGCCGCTGCGCGCGGGGTAGGATCACCCCTCCACTTT CAAARGVGSPLHF
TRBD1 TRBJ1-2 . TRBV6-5 TGTGCCAGCAGTTATCTTCCGGGACAGGGGCATGGCTACACCTTC CASSYLPGQGHGYTF
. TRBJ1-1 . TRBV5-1 TGCGCCAGCAGCTTGGATTTCCGACAGCCGAACACTGAAGCTTTCTTT CASSLDFRQPNTEAFF
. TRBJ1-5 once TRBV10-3 TGTGCCATCAGTGAGTCTGGTCAGGGCAATCAGCCCCAGCATTTT CAISESGQGNQPQHF
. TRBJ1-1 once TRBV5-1 TGCGCCAGCAGCTTGGATTCCGCTGAAGCTTTCTTT CASSLDSAEAFF
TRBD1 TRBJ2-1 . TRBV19 TGTGCCACCCAGCCCGGGACAGGGATCTACAATGAGCAGTTCTTC CATQPGTGIYNEQFF
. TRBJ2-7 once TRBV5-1 TGCGCCAGCAGCTTGGCCCGGGACTTCTACGAGCAGTACTTC CASSLARDFYEQYF
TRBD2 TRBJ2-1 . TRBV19 TGTGCCAGTAGCTTGGGGACTAGCGGATACAATGAGCAGTTCTTC CASSLGTSGYNEQFF
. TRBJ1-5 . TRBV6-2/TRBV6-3 TGTGCCAGCAGTTACATAACGGGACTCCGGGGACGTCAGCCCCAGCATTTT CASSYITGLRGRQPQHF
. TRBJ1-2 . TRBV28 TGTGCCAGCAGTTTTCTCGGCACGACAGCGAAAAACTATGGCTACACCTTC CASSFLGTTAKNYGYTF
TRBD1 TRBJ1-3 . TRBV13 TGTGCCAGCAGCACCAACAGGGGGTGGGGAAACACCATATATTTT CASSTNRGWGNTIYF
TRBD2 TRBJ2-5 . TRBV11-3 TGTGCCAGCAGCCCGGGACTAGCGGGGGCCCAAGAGACCCAGTACTTC CASSPGLAGAQETQYF
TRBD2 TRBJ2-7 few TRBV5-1 TGCGCCAGCAGCTGGCTAGCGGGACCATACGAGCAGTACTTC CASSWLAGPYEQYF
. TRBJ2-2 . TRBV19 TGTGCCAGTACCCTGGGACAGAACACCGGGGAGCTGTTTTTT CASTLGQNTGELFF
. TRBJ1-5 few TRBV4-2 TGTGCCAGCAGCCAAGATGCAGGGCCCCATCAGCCCCAGCATTTT CASSQDAGPHQPQHF
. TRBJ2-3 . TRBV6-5 TGTGCCAGTCAGGGGTTCCCAGATACGCAGTATTTT CASQGFPDTQYF
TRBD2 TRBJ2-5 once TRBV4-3 TGCGCCAGCAGCCAGGAGACTAGCGGGGGGGTAGAGACCCAGTACTTC CASSQETSGGVETQYF
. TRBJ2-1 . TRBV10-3 TGTGCCATCAAAAAAAGTATTACAGCAGGTCCTGAGCAGTTCTTC CAIKKSITAGPEQFF
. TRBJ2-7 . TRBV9 TGTGCCAGCAGCCCTCGAAGCTCAAGCTCCTACGAGCAGTACTTC CASSPRSSSSYEQYF
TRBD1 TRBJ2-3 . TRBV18 TGTGCCAGCTCACCCCGACAGGGGCTGATAGCAGATACGCAGTATTTT CASSPRQGLIADTQYF
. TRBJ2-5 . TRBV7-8 TGTGCCAGCAGCTTAAACACGCAAGAGACCCAGTACTTC CASSLNTQETQYF
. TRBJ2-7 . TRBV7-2 TGTGCCAGCAGCTTAGATCTGTTGGCAGGGGTTGTCGACGAGCAGTACTTC CASSLDLLAGVVDEQYF
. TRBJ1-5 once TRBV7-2 TGTGCCAGCAGCTCAGGGACATTTTCTCAGCCCCAGCATTTT CASSSGTFSQPQHF